This is a list of T cell receptor beta chains from one sample in a study of metastatic and nonmetastatic thyroid tumors. MiXCR reprocessed the PCR reads for TCRdb. This repertoire shows 9,000 to 10,000 clones, approximately 11% found once; its top ten account for around 7.1%. Sample: tumor tissue. Receptor source: a female donor with papillary thyroid cancer or a benign thyroid nodule (not recorded which). Some clones in this sample may be carry-over from other donors' samples. CDR3s include the opening cysteine and the closing phenylalanine or tryptophan. The D gene is left open where the match is weak. Only some rows state a clone size, as once, few, many or a class for expanded clones.

TRBJ1-2 | TRBV20-1 | medium-sized | . | CSAYGQGPNYGYTF | TGCAGTGCTTATGGGCAGGGGCCTAACTATGGCTACACCTTC
TRBJ2-3 | TRBV6-4 | medium-sized | . | CASSPGGGRADTQYF | TGTGCCAGCAGTCCCGGAGGGGGACGGGCAGATACGCAGTATTTT
TRBJ1-2 | TRBV29-1 | many | TRBD1 | CSVEKGTGEPYGYTF | TGCAGCGTTGAAAAGGGGACAGGGGAGCCCTATGGCTACACCTTC
TRBJ2-5 | TRBV5-6 | many | . | CASSSSLTETQYF | TGTGCCAGCAGCTCCTCATTAACCGAGACCCAGTACTTC
TRBJ1-1 | TRBV20-1 | many | . | CSARDYRTDPNTEAFF | TGCAGTGCTAGAGATTATAGGACGGATCCAAACACTGAAGCTTTCTTT
TRBJ2-2 | TRBV28 | few | TRBD2 | CASSLLKLAGVRGGLFF | TGTGCCAGCAGTTTATTGAAGCTAGCGGGAGTGCGCGGGGGGCTGTTTTTT
TRBJ1-2 | TRBV6-1 | few | TRBD1 | CASSEIPGQVYGYTF | TGTGCCAGCAGTGAAATCCCGGGACAGGTCTATGGCTACACCTTC
TRBJ1-5 | TRBV15 | many | . | CATSESHGAHNQPQHF | TGTGCCACCTCCGAGAGTCACGGAGCTCACAATCAGCCCCAGCATTTT
TRBJ2-3 | TRBV10-1 | medium-sized | . | CASARDNTDTQYF | TGCGCCAGCGCCCGGGACAACACAGATACGCAGTATTTT
TRBJ2-7 | TRBV10-3 | many | . | CAISGAIGYEQYF | TGTGCCATCAGTGGGGCCATTGGCTACGAGCAGTACTTC
TRBJ1-2 | TRBV7-8 | medium-sized | TRBD1 | CASSADREGGYTF | TGTGCCAGCAGCGCGGACAGGGAGGGTGGCTACACCTTC
TRBJ2-6 | TRBV20-1 | . | . | CSAPPGRNSGANVLTF | TGCAGTGCACCACCTGGCCGGAACTCTGGGGCCAACGTCCTGACTTTC
TRBJ2-4 | TRBV29-1 | many | . | CSAGTFENIQYF | TGCAGCGCCGGGACTTTCGAAAACATTCAGTACTTC
TRBJ2-7 | TRBV9 | many | TRBD2 | CASSVAGGAVYEQYF | TGTGCCAGCAGCGTAGCCGGGGGGGCCGTCTACGAGCAGTACTTC
TRBJ2-7 | TRBV29-1 | . | TRBD2 | CSVAGGCREQYF | TGCAGCGTGGCGGGGGGGTGTCGGGAGCAGTACTTC
TRBJ1-6 | TRBV7-6 | many | TRBD1 | CASSQRTGGDSPLHF | TGTGCCAGCAGCCAAAGGACAGGGGGCGATTCGCCCCTCCACTTT
TRBJ2-2 | TRBV20-1 | many | . | CSGGRGNGELFF | TGCAGTGGTGGCAGGGGCAACGGGGAGCTGTTTTTT
TRBJ2-3 | TRBV20-1 | . | . | CSARDVPTDTQYF | TGCAGTGCTAGAGACGTGCCTACAGATACGCAGTATTTT
TRBJ1-2 | TRBV29-1 | many | . | CSVERGGNGYTF | TGCAGCGTTGAACGGGGAGGGAATGGCTACACCTTC
TRBJ1-2 | TRBV19 | medium-sized | . | CASSKKNNNYGYTF | TGTGCCAGTAGTAAAAAAAACAATAACTATGGCTACACCTTC
TRBJ2-3 | TRBV5-6 | many | . | CASTAVGAGRAAANF | TGTGCCAGCACCGCTGTTGGTGCAGGAAGGGCCGCAGCGAATTTT
TRBJ1-2 | TRBV5-1 | . | TRBD1 | CASAPLTGDYGYTF | TGCGCCAGCGCCCCCTTGACAGGGGATTATGGCTACACCTTC
TRBJ2-2 | TRBV6-1 | medium-sized | . | CASNLHRDYTGELFF | TGTGCCAGCAACCTACACAGGGATTACACCGGGGAGCTGTTTTTT
TRBJ2-5 | TRBV7-6 | many | TRBD2 | CASSLVSGAGAQYF | TGTGCCAGCAGCTTAGTTAGCGGGGCGGGGGCCCAGTACTTC
TRBJ1-2 | TRBV5-6 | many | . | CASSLFEGWGLANYGYTF | TGTGCCAGCAGCTTGTTCGAGGGCTGGGGATTAGCTAACTATGGCTACACCTTC
TRBJ2-6 | TRBV19 | many | . | CASTPFAAMTLSGANVLTF | TGTGCCAGTACCCCCTTTGCCGCCATGACTCTCTCTGGGGCCAACGTCCTGACTTTC
TRBJ1-5 | TRBV19 | . | TRBD1 | CARKGQTNQPQHF | TGTGCCAGGAAGGGACAGACGAATCAGCCCCAGCATTTT
TRBJ1-5 | TRBV4-1 | many | . | CASSLVGGNQPQHF | TGCGCCAGCAGCCTAGTCGGTGGCAATCAGCCCCAGCATTTT
TRBJ2-5 | TRBV20-1 | . | TRBD1 | CSARDRVTSGTQYF | TGCAGTGCAAGGGACAGGGTGACGTCGGGGACCCAGTACTTC
TRBJ2-1 | TRBV19 | medium-sized | . | CASSIARTNNEQFF | TGTGCCAGTAGTATAGCGAGGACAAACAATGAGCAGTTCTTC
TRBJ1-2 | TRBV6-1 | . | . | CASSECVPGGYTF | TGTGCCAGCAGTGAATGTGTCCCGGGCGGCTACACCTTC
TRBJ2-5 | TRBV19 | many | . | CASSTQGQETQYF | TGTGCCAGTAGTACACAGGGTCAAGAGACCCAGTACTTC
TRBJ2-3 | TRBV15 | . | TRBD1 | CATGDRRAVTKYF | TGTGCCACCGGGGACAGAAGGGCAGTTACGAAGTATTTT
TRBJ1-2 | TRBV6-1 | medium-sized | . | CASSYGSYGYTF | TGTGCCAGCAGCTATGGCAGCTATGGCTACACCTTC
TRBJ1-6 | TRBV20-1 | few | . | CSARDDVRVYSPLHF | TGCAGTGCTAGAGATGACGTGAGAGTCTATTCACCCCTCCACTTT
TRBJ1-5 | TRBV4-2 | many | . | CASSQGGGRSGNQPQHF | TGTGCCAGCAGCCAAGGCGGGGGACGTAGTGGCAATCAGCCCCAGCATTTT
TRBJ2-2 | TRBV5-5 | many | . | CASSLFPGELFF | TGTGCCAGCAGCTTGTTCCCCGGGGAGCTGTTTTTT
TRBJ2-7 | TRBV28 | few | TRBD2 | CASSPSGIAPPCSYEQYF | TGTGCCAGCAGTCCAAGCGGGATTGCACCTCCGTGCTCCTACGAGCAGTACTTC
TRBJ2-1 | TRBV2 | many | . | CASSEAPGTSKFF | TGTGCCAGCAGTGAAGCGCCCGGGACATCAAAATTCTTC
TRBJ2-6 | TRBV30 | many | . | CAWSGTVQSSGANVLTF | TGTGCCTGGAGTGGTACCGTACAGAGCTCTGGGGCCAACGTCCTGACTTTC
TRBJ1-2 | TRBV5-5 | . | . | CASSLADLNYGYTF | TGTGCCAGCAGCTTGGCCGACCTTAACTATGGCTACACCTTC
TRBJ2-2 | TRBV5-1 | . | . | CASSLFGQRTGELFF | TGCGCCAGCAGCTTGTTTGGTCAGCGCACCGGGGAGCTGTTTTTT
TRBJ2-6 | TRBV10-3 | medium-sized | . | CAISAPPGRNSGANVLTF | TGTGCCATCAGTGCACCCCCTGGCCGGAACTCTGGGGCCAACGTCCTGACTTTC
TRBJ2-3 | TRBV20-1 | many | TRBD2 | CSARGLAGGRASDTQYF | TGCAGTGCTAGGGGACTAGCGGGGGGGCGAGCTTCAGATACGCAGTATTTT
TRBJ1-5 | TRBV28 | medium-sized | . | CASSLAGRVNQPQHF | TGTGCCAGCAGTTTGGCAGGCAGGGTCAATCAGCCCCAGCATTTT